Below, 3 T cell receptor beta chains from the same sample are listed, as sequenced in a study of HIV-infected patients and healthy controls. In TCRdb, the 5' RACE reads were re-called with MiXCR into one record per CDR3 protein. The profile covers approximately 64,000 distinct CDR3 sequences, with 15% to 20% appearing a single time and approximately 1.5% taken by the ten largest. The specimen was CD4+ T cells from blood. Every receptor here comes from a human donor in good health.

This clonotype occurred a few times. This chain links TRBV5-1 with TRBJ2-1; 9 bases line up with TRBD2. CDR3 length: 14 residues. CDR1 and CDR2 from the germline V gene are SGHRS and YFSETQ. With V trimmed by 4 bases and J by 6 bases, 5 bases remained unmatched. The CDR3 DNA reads TGCGCCAGCAGCCCCCTAGCGGGGACCAATGAGCAGTTCTTC. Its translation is CASSPLAGTNEQFF. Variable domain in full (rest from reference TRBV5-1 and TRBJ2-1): KAGVTQTPRYLIKTRGQQVTLSCSPISGHRSVSWYQQTPGQGLQFLFEYFSETQRNKGNFPGRFSGRQFSNSRSEMNVSTLELGDSALYLCASSPLAGTNEQFFGPGTRLTVL.

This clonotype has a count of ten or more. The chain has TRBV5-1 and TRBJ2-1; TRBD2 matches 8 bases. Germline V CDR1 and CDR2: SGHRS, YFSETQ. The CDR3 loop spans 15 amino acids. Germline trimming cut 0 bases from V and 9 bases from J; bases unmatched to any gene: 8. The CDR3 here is CASSLAGTRGTEQFF. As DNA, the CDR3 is TGCGCCAGCAGCTTGGCCGGGACTAGAGGGACTGAGCAGTTCTTC. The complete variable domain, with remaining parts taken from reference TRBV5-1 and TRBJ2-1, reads KAGVTQTPRYLIKTRGQQVTLSCSPISGHRSVSWYQQTPGQGLQFLFEYFSETQRNKGNFPGRFSGRQFSNSRSEMNVSTLELGDSALYLCASSLAGTRGTEQFFGPGTRLTVL.

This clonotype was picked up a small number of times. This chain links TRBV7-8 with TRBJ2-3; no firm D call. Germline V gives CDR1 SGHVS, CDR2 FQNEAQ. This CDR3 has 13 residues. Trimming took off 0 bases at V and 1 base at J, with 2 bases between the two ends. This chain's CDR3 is CASSLARTDTQYF. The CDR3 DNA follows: TGTGCCAGCAGCTTAGCGCGCACAGATACGCAGTATTTT.